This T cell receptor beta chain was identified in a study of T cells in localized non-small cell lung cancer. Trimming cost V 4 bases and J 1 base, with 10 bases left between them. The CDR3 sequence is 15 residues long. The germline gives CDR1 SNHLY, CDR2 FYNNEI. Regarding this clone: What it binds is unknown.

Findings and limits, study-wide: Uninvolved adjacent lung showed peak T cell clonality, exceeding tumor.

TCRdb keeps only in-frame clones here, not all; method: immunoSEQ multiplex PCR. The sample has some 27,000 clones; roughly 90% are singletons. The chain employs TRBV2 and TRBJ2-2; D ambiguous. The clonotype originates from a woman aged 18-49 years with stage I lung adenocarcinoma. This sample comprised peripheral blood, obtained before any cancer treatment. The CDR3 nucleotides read TGTGCCAGCAGTGTGGGGTGGGTGAACACCGGGGAGCTGTTTTTT. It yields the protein CASSVGWVNTGELFF.